The 5 T cell receptor beta chains presented below share a single source sample, sequenced in a study of shared clonotypes between healthy human individuals. The assay was immunoSEQ multiplex PCR, and TCRdb's table has in-frame clones only and misses some. The table records 2,500,000 or so clones, roughly 90% of them present only once. The sample consisted of naive CD4+ T cells from PBMCs. Subset noted: CD45RA+ positively selected. These receptors were taken from a man younger than 35 in good health. Some clones in this sample may be carry-over from other donors' samples.

The chain links TRBV6-1 to TRBJ1-5; D remains ambiguous. This CDR3 is built from 13 residues. The V end lost 4 bases, the J end lost 4 bases, and 8 bases lay between the germline ends. Germline loops: CDR1 MNHNS, CDR2 SASEGT. The CDR3 region has the DNA TGTGCCAGCAGTGCCGAGAGGAATCAGCCCCAGCATTTT. Translating gives CASSAERNQPQHF.

The CDR3 DNA reads as TGTGCCAGCAGTTATCTTTCCGTCAGACAGGGGGGCACAGATACGCAGTATTTT. Translated: CASSYLSVRQGGTDTQYF. The chain employs TRBV27 and TRBJ2-3, with 9 bases lining up with TRBD1. Germline V gene sequence: CDR1 MNHEY, CDR2 SMNVEV (reference sequence). J lost 1 base, V lost 4 bases, and 12 bases had no gene match. The CDR3 loop spans 18 amino acids.

For this clone: Within the sample, other DNA sequences also encode this same CDR3. The chain combines TRBV7-3 with TRBJ2-2; no clear D gene. V was shortened by 3 bases and J by 0 bases, with 8 bases between the two germline ends. CDR3 length equals 15 residues. The germline V gene has CDR1 SGHTA and CDR2 FQGTGA. As DNA, the CDR3 is TGTGCCAGCAGCTTGGGGTTGGCGAACACCGGGGAGCTGTTTTTT. Encoded protein: CASSLGLANTGELFF.

Comment on this clone: Other DNA sequences in this sample translate to the same CDR3. The rearrangement uses TRBV11-2 and TRBJ1-1; D ambiguous. V lost 3 bases and J lost 1, with 3 bases in between. The CDR3 is made up of 12 amino acids. Germline CDR1 SGHAT, CDR2 FQNNGV. CDR3 sequence (DNA): TGTGCCAGCAGCTTTAGGAACACTGAAGCTTTCTTT. Protein sequence: CASSFRNTEAFF.

V gene TRBV5-1 combines with J gene TRBJ2-7; 14 nucleotides align to TRBD2. The CDR3 consists of 17 residues. J lost 7 bases, V lost 0 bases, and 9 bases had no gene match. CDR1 and CDR2 from the germline V gene are SGHRS and YFSETQ. The CDR3 reads CASSLAGTSGRVGEQYF. The CDR3, as DNA: TGCGCCAGCAGCTTGGCCGGGACTAGCGGGAGAGTGGGAGAGCAGTACTTC. Full variable domain (remainder filled in from reference TRBV5-1 and TRBJ2-7): KAGVTQTPRYLIKTRGQQVTLSCSPISGHRSVSWYQQTPGQGLQFLFEYFSETQRNKGNFPGRFSGRQFSNSRSEMNVSTLELGDSALYLCASSLAGTSGRVGEQYFGPGTRLTVT.